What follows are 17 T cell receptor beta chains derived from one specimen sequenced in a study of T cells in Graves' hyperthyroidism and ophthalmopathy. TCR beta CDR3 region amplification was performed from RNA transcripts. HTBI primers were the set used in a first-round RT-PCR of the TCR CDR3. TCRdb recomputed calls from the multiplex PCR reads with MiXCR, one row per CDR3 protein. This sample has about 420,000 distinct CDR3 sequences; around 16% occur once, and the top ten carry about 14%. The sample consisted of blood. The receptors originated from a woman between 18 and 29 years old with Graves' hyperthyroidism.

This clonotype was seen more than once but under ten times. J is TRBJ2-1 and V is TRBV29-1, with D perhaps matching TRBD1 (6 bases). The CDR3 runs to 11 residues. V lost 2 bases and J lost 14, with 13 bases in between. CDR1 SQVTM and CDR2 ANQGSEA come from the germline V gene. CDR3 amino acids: CSVERGSRKFF. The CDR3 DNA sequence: TGCAGCGTTGAAAGGGGGTCCCGCAAGTTCTTC.

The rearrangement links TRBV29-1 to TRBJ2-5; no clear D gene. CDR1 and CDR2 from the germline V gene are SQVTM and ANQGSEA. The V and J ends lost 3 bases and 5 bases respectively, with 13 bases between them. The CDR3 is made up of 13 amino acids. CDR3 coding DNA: TGCAGCGTTGAGGCAAATCTGGGGGAGACCCAGTACTTC. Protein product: CSVEANLGETQYF.

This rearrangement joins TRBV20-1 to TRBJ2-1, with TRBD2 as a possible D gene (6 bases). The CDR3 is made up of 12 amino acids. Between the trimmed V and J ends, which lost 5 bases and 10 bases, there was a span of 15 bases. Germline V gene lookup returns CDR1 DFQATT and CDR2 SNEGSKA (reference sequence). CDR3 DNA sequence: TGCAGTGCTCGACGGGACTCCCCGGAGCAGTTCTTC. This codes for CSARRDSPEQFF.

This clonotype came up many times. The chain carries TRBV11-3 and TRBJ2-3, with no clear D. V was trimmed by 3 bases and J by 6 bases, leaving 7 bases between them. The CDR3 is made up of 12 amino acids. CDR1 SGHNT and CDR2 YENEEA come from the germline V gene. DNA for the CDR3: TGTGCCAGCAGCTTGATCGGGGATACGCAGTATTTT. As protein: CASSLIGDTQYF.

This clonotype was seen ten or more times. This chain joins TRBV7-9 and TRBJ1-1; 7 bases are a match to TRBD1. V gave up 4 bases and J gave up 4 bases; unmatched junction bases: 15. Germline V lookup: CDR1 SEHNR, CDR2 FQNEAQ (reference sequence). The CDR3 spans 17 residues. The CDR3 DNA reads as TGTGCCAGCAGCTCCACTACCTTCGACAGGGCGGGCACTGAAGCTTTCTTT. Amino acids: CASSSTTFDRAGTEAFF.

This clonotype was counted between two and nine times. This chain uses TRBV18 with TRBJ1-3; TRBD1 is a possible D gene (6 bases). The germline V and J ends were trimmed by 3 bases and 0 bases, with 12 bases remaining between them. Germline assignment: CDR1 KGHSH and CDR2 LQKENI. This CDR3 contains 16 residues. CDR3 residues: CASSPRQAASGNTIYF. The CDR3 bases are TGTGCCAGCTCACCCCGACAGGCCGCCTCTGGAAACACCATATATTTT.

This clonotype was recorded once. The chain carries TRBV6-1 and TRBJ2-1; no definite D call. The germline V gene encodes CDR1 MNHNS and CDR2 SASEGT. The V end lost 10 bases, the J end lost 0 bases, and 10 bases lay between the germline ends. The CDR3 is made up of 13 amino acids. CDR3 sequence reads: CATSPYSYNEQFF. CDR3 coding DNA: TGTGCCACTTCCCCCTACTCCTACAATGAGCAGTTCTTC.

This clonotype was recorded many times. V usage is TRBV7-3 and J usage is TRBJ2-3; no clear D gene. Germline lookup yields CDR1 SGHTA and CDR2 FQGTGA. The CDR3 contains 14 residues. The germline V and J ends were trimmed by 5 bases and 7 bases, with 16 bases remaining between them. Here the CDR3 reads CASSPWGPTNTQYF. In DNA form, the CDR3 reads TGTGCCAGCAGCCCGTGGGGTCCCACGAATACGCAGTATTTT.

This chain's CDR3 is CASKYTPQVNTEAFF. For the CDR3, the DNA is TGTGCCAGTAAGTACACTCCCCAGGTGAACACTGAAGCTTTCTTT. The V call is TRBV19, the J call TRBJ1-1; D unresolved. The CDR3 covers 15 residues. Germline V lookup: CDR1 LNHDA, CDR2 SQIVND (reference sequence). Trimming left V 7 bases short and J 0 bases short, with 15 bases between. The full variable domain, rest sourced from reference TRBV19 and TRBJ1-1, is DGGITQSPKYLFRKEGQNVTLSCEQNLNHDAMYWYRQDPGQGLRLIYYSQIVNDFQKGDIAEGYSVSREKKESFPLTVTSAQKNPTAFYLCASKYTPQVNTEAFFGQGTRLTVV.

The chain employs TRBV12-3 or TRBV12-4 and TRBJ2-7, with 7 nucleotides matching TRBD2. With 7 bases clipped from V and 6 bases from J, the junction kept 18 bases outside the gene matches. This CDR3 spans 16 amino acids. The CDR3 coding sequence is TGTGCCAGCAACGTCCGAGCGGGGCCCGGCATGGGCGAGCAGTACTTC. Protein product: CASNVRAGPGMGEQYF.

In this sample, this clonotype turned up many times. The DNA for the CDR3 is TGTGCCAGCAGCTTATCGCGATCCTCCTACAATGAGCAGTTCTTC. Its translation: CASSLSRSSYNEQFF. The chain joins TRBV7-3 to TRBJ2-1; no clear D. The V and J ends lost 2 bases and 0 bases respectively, with 8 bases between them. This CDR3 has 15 amino acids. The germline CDR1 and CDR2 sequences are SGHTA and FQGTGA.

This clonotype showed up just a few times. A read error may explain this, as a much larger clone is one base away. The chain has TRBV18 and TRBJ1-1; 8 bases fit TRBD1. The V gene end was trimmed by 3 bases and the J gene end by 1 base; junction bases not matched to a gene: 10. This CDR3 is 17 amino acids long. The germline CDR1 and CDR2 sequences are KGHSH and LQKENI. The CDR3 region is CASSPLQGAVRNTEAFF. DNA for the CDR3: TGTGCCAGCTCACCTCTCCAGGGGGCAGTTAGGAACACTGAAGCTTTCTTT.

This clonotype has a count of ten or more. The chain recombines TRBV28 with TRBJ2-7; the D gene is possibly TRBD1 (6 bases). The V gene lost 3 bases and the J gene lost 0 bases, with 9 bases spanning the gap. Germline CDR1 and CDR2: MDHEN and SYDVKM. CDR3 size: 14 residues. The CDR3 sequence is CASSFLTGSYEQYF. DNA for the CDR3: TGTGCCAGCAGTTTCCTGACAGGCTCCTACGAGCAGTACTTC.

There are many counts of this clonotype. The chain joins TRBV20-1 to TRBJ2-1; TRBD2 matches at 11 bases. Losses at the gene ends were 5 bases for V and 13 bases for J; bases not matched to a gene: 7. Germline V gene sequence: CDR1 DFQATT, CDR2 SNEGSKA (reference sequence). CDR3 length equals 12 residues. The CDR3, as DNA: TGCAGTGCTTTGACTAGCGGGGACTCCCAGTTCTTC. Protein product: CSALTSGDSQFF.

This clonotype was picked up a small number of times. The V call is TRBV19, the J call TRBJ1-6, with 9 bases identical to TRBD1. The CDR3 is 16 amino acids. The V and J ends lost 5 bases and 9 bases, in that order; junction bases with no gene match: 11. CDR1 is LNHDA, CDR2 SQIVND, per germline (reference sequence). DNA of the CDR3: TGTGCCAGTAGTGATTCCGGGACAGGGTCGTTTTCACCCCTCCACTTT. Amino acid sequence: CASSDSGTGSFSPLHF.

CDR3 in amino acids: CASSPPDRGTAQETQYF. The CDR3 DNA sequence: TGTGCCAGCAGCCCCCCTGATCGGGGGACAGCACAAGAGACCCAGTACTTC. This sequence joins TRBV7-9 and TRBJ2-5, with D possibly being TRBD1 (7 bases). V lost 5 bases to trimming and J lost 2 bases, with 21 bases between them. Per germline, CDR1 SEHNR and CDR2 FQNEAQ (reference sequence). The CDR3 is 17 residues long.

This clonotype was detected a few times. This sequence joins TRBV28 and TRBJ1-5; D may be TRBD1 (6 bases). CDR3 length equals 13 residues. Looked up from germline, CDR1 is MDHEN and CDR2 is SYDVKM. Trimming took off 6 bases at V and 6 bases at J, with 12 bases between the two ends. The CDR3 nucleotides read TGTGCCAGCAGAAGCCGAGGGGGTCAGCCCCAGCATTTT. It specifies CASRSRGGQPQHF. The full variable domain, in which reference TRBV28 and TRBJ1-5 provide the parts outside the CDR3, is DVKVTQSSRYLVKRTGEKVFLECVQDMDHENMFWYRQDPGLGLRLIYFSYDVKMKEKGDIPEGYSVSREKKERFSLILESASTNQTSMYLCASRSRGGQPQHFGDGTRLSIL.